These 30 T cell receptor beta chains were all obtained from the same sample, sequenced in a study of breast tumors, draining lymph nodes, adjacent tissues. Via MiXCR, TCRdb re-called the multiplex PCR reads, giving one row per CDR3 protein. The sample contains 200,000 to 250,000 distinct CDR3 sequences, about a third of which appear only once. Axillary draining lymph nodes of breast cancer patients supplied the node samples. Specimen: axillary lymph node tissue. The receptor set was obtained from a female donor with breast cancer. Some clones in this sample may be carry-over from other donors' samples.

This clonotype appeared a single time. The V call is TRBV29-1, the J call TRBJ2-3; 7 nucleotides line up with TRBD1. V was pared by 4 bases and J by 2 bases, with 3 bases of the junction left unmatched. The CDR3 sequence is 13 residues long. The germline gives CDR1 SQVTM, CDR2 ANQGSEA. CDR3 sequence: CSVGQGNTDTQYF. The CDR3 DNA sequence: TGCAGCGTTGGACAGGGTAACACAGATACGCAGTATTTT.

In its sample, this clonotype was seen many times. The V gene is TRBV7-8, the J gene TRBJ2-3, with 7 bases fitting TRBD2. J lost 2 bases, V lost 4 bases, and 3 bases had no gene match. In germline, CDR1 is SGHVS, CDR2 FQNEAQ. The CDR3 is 14 amino acids. The CDR3 sequence: CASSYTSATDTQYF. The CDR3 nucleotides read TGTGCCAGCAGCTATACTAGCGCCACAGATACGCAGTATTTT.

This clonotype was counted a few times. This clone may be a read error of a much larger clone one base away. V gene TRBV20-1 combines with J gene TRBJ2-7; the D gene is possibly TRBD2 (6 bases). Looked up from germline, CDR1 is DFQATT and CDR2 is SNEGSKA (reference sequence). The CDR3 is made up of 14 amino acids. CDR3 in amino acids: CSAPGTYSSSEQYF. Here the CDR3 DNA reads TGCAGTGCCCCTGGGACTTATAGCTCCTCCGAGCAGTACTTC.

This clonotype came up many times. Here the CDR3 DNA reads TGTGCCAGCAGTCCCGACTGGAGCTCCTACGAGCAGTACTTC. This encodes CASSPDWSSYEQYF. The J gene is TRBJ2-7, the V gene TRBV7-2; D is unresolved. The CDR3 contains 14 residues. CDR1 and CDR2 from the germline V gene are SGHTA and FQGNSA. The ends were cut back, 6 bases at V and 0 bases at J, with 12 bases in the middle.

The rearrangement links TRBV6-5 to TRBJ1-2; D is ambiguous. This CDR3 contains 15 residues. V was pared by 0 bases and J by 4 bases, with 12 bases between. Germline V gene lookup returns CDR1 MNHEY and CDR2 SVGAGI. The DNA of the CDR3 is TGTGCCAGCAGTTACTCCGGACGAACCACCTATGGCTACACCTTC. Protein sequence: CASSYSGRTTYGYTF.

The rearrangement links TRBV7-2 to TRBJ2-7; D possibly matches TRBD1 or TRBD2 (5 bases each). The CDR3 totals 14 residues. CDR1 SGHTA and CDR2 FQGNSA come from the germline V gene. V dropped 4 bases and J dropped 4 bases, with 14 bases sitting between them. The CDR3: CASSYKGSSYEQYF. CDR3 in DNA: TGTGCCAGCAGCTACAAGGGGAGTTCGTACGAGCAGTACTTC.

The sample holds many counts of this clonotype. This rearrangement joins TRBV7-9 to TRBJ1-4; unclear D gene. In germline, CDR1 is SEHNR, CDR2 FQNEAQ (reference sequence). V lost 3 bases and J 8 bases, leaving 7 bases between the germline ends. The CDR3 loop spans 12 amino acids. The CDR3 loop is CASSLTDEKLFF. CDR3 bases: TGTGCCAGCAGCTTGACCGACGAAAAACTGTTTTTT.

This sequence joins TRBV2 and TRBJ2-2; D tentatively fits TRBD1 or TRBD2 (5 bases each). V was cut by 8 bases and J by 8 bases, with 15 bases left in between. Looked up from germline, CDR1 is SNHLY and CDR2 is FYNNEI. The CDR3 sequence is 13 residues long. Here the CDR3 reads CASGGGYSGELFF. The CDR3 nucleotides are TGTGCCAGCGGTGGGGGTTACTCTGGGGAGCTGTTTTTT. Looking up the rest from reference TRBV2 and TRBJ2-2 gives the full variable domain: EPEVTQTPSHQVTQMGQEVILRCVPISNHLYFYWYRQILGQKVEFLVSFYNNEISEKSEIFDDQFSVERPDGSNFTLKIRSTKLEDSAMYFCASGGGYSGELFFGEGSRLTVL.

The chain couples TRBV6-4 to TRBJ1-1; D not resolved. The V gene's germline CDR1 is MRHNA and CDR2 SNTAGT. Trimming cost V 0 bases and J 5 bases, with 13 bases left between them. The CDR3 extends over 15 amino acids. The CDR3 spells CASSDSGSGSTEAFF. In nucleotides, the CDR3 is TGTGCCAGCAGTGACTCGGGGTCAGGCAGTACTGAAGCTTTCTTT.

This clonotype was recorded at least ten times. This chain links TRBV20-1 with TRBJ2-1, with TRBD2 as a possible D gene (5 bases). Trimming left V 1 base short and J 0 bases short, with 13 bases between. The CDR3 loop spans 16 amino acids. The germline V gene has CDR1 DFQATT and CDR2 SNEGSKA (reference sequence). DNA of the CDR3: TGCAGTGCTAGAGGAGGGAGCGGAAGCTCCTACAATGAGCAGTTCTTC. Translated: CSARGGSGSSYNEQFF.

Many counts were recorded for this clonotype. V gene TRBV30 combines with J gene TRBJ2-2; D may be TRBD1 (5 bases). CDR3 length equals 14 residues. Trimming shortened V by 3 bases and J by 2 bases, and 10 bases separated the two germline ends. Germline CDR1 and CDR2: GTSNPN and SVGIG (reference sequence). CDR3 DNA sequence: TGTGCCTGGAGAGGGGTCCGTAACACCGGGGAGCTGTTTTTT. This encodes CAWRGVRNTGELFF.

In this sample, this clonotype turned up once. Given the absence of the conserved phenylalanine or tryptophan at the CDR3 end, a read error is likely. V gene TRBV7-2 combines with J gene TRBJ2-5; the D gene is possibly TRBD1 (6 bases). This CDR3 has 14 residues. Germline V gene sequence: CDR1 SGHTA, CDR2 FQGNSA. V lost 1 base and J lost 1, with 7 bases in between. The CDR3 here is CASSLGQAQETQYL. The DNA for the CDR3 is TGTGCCAGCAGCTTAGGACAGGCCCAAGAGACCCAGTACCTC.

Of note for this clonotype: One end of the junction fails to match germline, which may point to a read error. The chain combines TRBV9 with TRBJ2-1; D assignment may be TRBD1 or TRBD2 (5 bases each). Per germline, CDR1 SGDLS and CDR2 YYNGEE. This CDR3 is 15 amino acids long. The CDR3, as DNA: TGTGCCAGCAGCGTAGGGGTGGCACGGGGACCTGAGCAGCTCTTC. Translation: CASSVGVARGPEQLF.

This clonotype showed up many times. The chain uses TRBV15 and TRBJ1-4; the D is unclear. This CDR3 region has 17 residues. Germline assignment: CDR1 LNHNV and CDR2 YYDKDF (reference sequence). The V end was cut by 0 bases, the J end by 1 base, with 12 bases between. The CDR3 loop is CATSRDPTTGTNEKLFF. The CDR3 coding sequence is TGTGCCACCAGCAGAGATCCGACGACCGGAACTAATGAAAAACTGTTTTTT.

In its sample, this clonotype was seen many times. The CDR3 nucleotides read TGCAGTGCTAGAGTGGGACACGTCCTTTACACAGATACGCAGTATTTT. It specifies CSARVGHVLYTDTQYF. The rearrangement joins TRBV20-1 to TRBJ2-3, with a weak D call TRBD1 (6 bases). There are 16 residues in the CDR3. V dropped 1 base and J dropped 2 bases, with 16 bases sitting between them. The germline V gene encodes CDR1 DFQATT and CDR2 SNEGSKA (reference sequence).

Ten or more counts support this clonotype. The genes are TRBV3-2 and TRBJ2-2. TRBV3-2 is noted as a pseudogene. The CDR3 is 11 residues long. The DNA of the CDR3 is TGTGCCAGTGGGAGCACCGGGGAGCTGTTTTTT. Its translation: CASGSTGELFF.

This clonotype was recorded many times. The chain links TRBV19 to TRBJ2-3; D ambiguous. Trimming cost V 1 base and J 4 bases, with 6 bases left between them. The CDR3 totals 13 residues. Germline assignment: CDR1 LNHDA and CDR2 SQIVND (reference sequence). The CDR3 loop reads CASSIGAADTQYF. In DNA, the CDR3 is TGTGCCAGTAGTATAGGAGCAGCAGATACGCAGTATTTT.

Only a few counts were recorded for this clonotype. One base away lies a much larger clone, so this may be a sequencing read error. The chain is built from TRBV2 and TRBJ2-3; TRBD2 matches 12 bases. The CDR3 has 17 residues. The germline gives CDR1 SNHLY, CDR2 FYNNEI. The chain's CDR3 is CANSFTTSGSSTDTQYF. CDR3 coding DNA: TGTGCCAACAGTTTCACGACTAGCGGGAGCAGCACAGATACGCAGTATTTT.

At least ten counts were recorded for this clonotype. The genes are TRBV7-9 and TRBJ2-7, with D maybe TRBD2 (6 bases). V lost 0 bases to trimming and J lost 0 bases, with 15 bases between them. The CDR3 consists of 17 residues. Germline V gives CDR1 SEHNR, CDR2 FQNEAQ (reference sequence). CDR3 DNA: TGTGCCAGCAGCTTAGCCCCTGGGGGGAGAGGCTCCTACGAGCAGTACTTC. The encoded protein is CASSLAPGGRGSYEQYF. Full variable domain (remainder filled in from reference TRBV7-9 and TRBJ2-7): DTGVSQNPRHKITKRGQNVTFRCDPISEHNRLYWYRQTLGQGPEFLTYFQNEAQLEKSRLLSDRFSAERPKGSFSTLEIQRTEQGDSAMYLCASSLAPGGRGSYEQYFGPGTRLTVT.

The rearrangement uses TRBV5-1 and TRBJ2-1, with TRBD2 matching over 8 bases. Germline-derived CDR1 and CDR2 are SGHRS and YFSETQ. This CDR3 is built from 16 residues. After removal of 4 bases from V and 6 bases from J, the junction contained 12 bases not matched to a gene. Here the CDR3 DNA reads TGCGCCAGCAGCCCGAAAACTAGCGGCAACCGCAATGAGCAGTTCTTC. This encodes CASSPKTSGNRNEQFF. The variable domain in full, completed from reference TRBV5-1 and TRBJ2-1, reads KAGVTQTPRYLIKTRGQQVTLSCSPISGHRSVSWYQQTPGQGLQFLFEYFSETQRNKGNFPGRFSGRQFSNSRSEMNVSTLELGDSALYLCASSPKTSGNRNEQFFGPGTRLTVL.

V is TRBV19 and J is TRBJ2-5; 10 nucleotides align to TRBD1. Per germline, CDR1 LNHDA and CDR2 SQIVND (reference sequence). The ends lost 6 bases at V and 6 bases at J; junction bases unmatched: 13. The CDR3 has 16 amino acids. The CDR3, as DNA: TGTGCCAGTAGACCCAGCGGGACAGGGGTAGTGAAGACCCAGTACTTC. Its protein product is CASRPSGTGVVKTQYF. Using reference TRBV19 and TRBJ2-5 for the parts outside the CDR3, the full variable domain is DGGITQSPKYLFRKEGQNVTLSCEQNLNHDAMYWYRQDPGQGLRLIYYSQIVNDFQKGDIAEGYSVSREKKESFPLTVTSAQKNPTAFYLCASRPSGTGVVKTQYFGPGTRLLVL.

As to this clonotype: A read error may be the cause here, since a much bigger clone is one base away. The gene calls are TRBV6-1 and TRBJ2-1; 7 bases are a match to TRBD1. CDR3 length equals 15 residues. From germline, CDR1 is MNHNS and CDR2 SASEGT. Trimming took 5 bases from V and 10 from J; bases not matched to a gene: 14. The chain's CDR3 is CASSPQGPRAIEQFF. The CDR3, as DNA: TGTGCCAGCAGTCCACAGGGGCCTCGGGCAATCGAGCAGTTCTTC.

This clonotype showed up many times. CDR3 DNA: TGTGCCAGCAGCGTAGGAGGGGCGGCCTACGAGCAGTACTTC. As protein: CASSVGGAAYEQYF. The V gene is TRBV9, the J gene TRBJ2-7; D tentatively fits TRBD1 or TRBD2 (5 bases each). CDR1 is SGDLS and CDR2 is YYNGEE in the germline V gene. The V gene lost 0 bases and the J gene lost 2 bases, with 9 bases spanning the gap. CDR3 size: 14 residues.

This clonotype was seen ten or more times. This chain links TRBV6-6 with TRBJ2-5; D not resolved. The V gene lost 2 bases and the J gene lost 1 base, with 14 bases spanning the gap. This CDR3 is built from 16 residues. The germline gives CDR1 MNHNY, CDR2 SVGAGI (reference sequence). CDR3 residues: CASSYGVRTPQETQYF. In DNA form, the CDR3 reads TGTGCCAGCAGTTACGGAGTTAGGACCCCCCAAGAGACCCAGTACTTC.

This clonotype showed up many times. V usage is TRBV7-9 and J usage is TRBJ2-1; 11 bases map to TRBD2. V lost 5 bases and J lost 7; bases outside the gene matches: 7. Germline CDR1 is SEHNR and CDR2 is FQNEAQ (reference sequence). This CDR3 comprises 15 residues. The CDR3 DNA reads as TGTGCCAGCAGCACCCAGACTAGCGGGAAAAATGAGCAGTTCTTC. Translation: CASSTQTSGKNEQFF.

The rearrangement uses TRBV20-1 and TRBJ2-6; no definite D call. Trimming shortened V by 6 bases and J by 0 bases, and 12 bases separated the two germline ends. Germline CDR1 and CDR2: DFQATT and SNEGSKA (reference sequence). The CDR3 contains 15 residues. The DNA of the CDR3 is TGCAGTGCCATCCCGCCGGGCTCTGGGGCCAACGTCCTGACTTTC. Its translation is CSAIPPGSGANVLTF.

This clonotype was counted ten times or more. The chain employs TRBV6-1 and TRBJ2-7; D may be TRBD1 (5 bases). V was pared by 4 bases and J by 0 bases, with 16 bases between. The CDR3 contains 16 residues. Looked up from germline, CDR1 is MNHNS and CDR2 is SASEGT. CDR3 DNA: TGTGCCAGCAGTGTAATCGACAGATTATTCTCCTACGAGCAGTACTTC. It is translated as CASSVIDRLFSYEQYF.

About this clonotype itself: A much larger clone differs by one base, so this may be a read error. V is TRBV7-2 and J is TRBJ2-5, with D perhaps matching TRBD2 (6 bases). The CDR3 spans 15 residues. Germline V gene lookup returns CDR1 SGHTA and CDR2 FQGNSA. The CDR3 is CASSLGGAMEETQHF. CDR3 nucleotides: TGTGCCAGCAGCTTAGGCGGGGCGATGGAAGAGACCCAGCACTTC.

The V call is TRBV5-5, the J call TRBJ1-1; D is undetermined. The V gene lost 4 bases and the J gene lost 8 bases, with 9 bases spanning the gap. CDR1 and CDR2 (germline): SGHKS, YYEKEE (reference sequence). The CDR3 is 11 amino acids. CDR3 in amino acids: CASSLLYEAFF. DNA for the CDR3: TGTGCCAGCAGCCTCCTATACGAAGCTTTCTTT. Looking up the rest from reference TRBV5-5 and TRBJ1-1 gives the full variable domain: DAGVTQSPTHLIKTRGQQVTLRCSPISGHKSVSWYQQVLGQGPQFIFQYYEKEERGRGNFPDRFSARQFPNYSSELNVNALLLGDSALYLCASSLLYEAFFGQGTRLTVV.

In this sample, this clonotype turned up many times. This chain links TRBV24-1 with TRBJ2-3; TRBD1 matches at 10 bases. CDR3 length: 18 amino acids. J gave up 7 bases and V 3 bases, and 15 bases lay outside the gene matches. Germline V gene data show CDR1 as KGHDR and CDR2 as SFDVKD. The CDR3 loop reads CATSDPQNRDRGRHTQYF. CDR3 coding DNA: TGTGCCACCAGTGATCCTCAAAACCGGGACAGGGGAAGGCATACGCAGTATTTT.